The TCR beta chain under discussion was sequenced for a study of T cell changes during pregnancy in multiple sclerosis. CDR1 and CDR2 from the germline V gene are SGHNT and YYREEE (reference sequence). The CDR3 runs to 15 residues. V lost 3 bases to trimming and J lost 8 bases; unmatched junction nucleotides: 12. Libraries were prepared by immunoSEQ multiplex PCR; TCRdb keeps only in-frame clonotypes and omits some of them. Here the sample spans about 70,000 clones, 85% to 95% being singletons. The genes are TRBV5-4 and TRBJ1-2, with 8 bases identical to TRBD1. This TCR came from a female donor with multiple sclerosis, enrolled in a pregnancy study. The input for sequencing was CD4+ T cells from peripheral blood mononuclear cells, taken after pregnancy. The CDR3 region has the DNA TGTGCCAGCAGCTCTGGGCCCCAGGGGGCTAGCGGCTACACCTTC. As protein: CASSSGPQGASGYTF.